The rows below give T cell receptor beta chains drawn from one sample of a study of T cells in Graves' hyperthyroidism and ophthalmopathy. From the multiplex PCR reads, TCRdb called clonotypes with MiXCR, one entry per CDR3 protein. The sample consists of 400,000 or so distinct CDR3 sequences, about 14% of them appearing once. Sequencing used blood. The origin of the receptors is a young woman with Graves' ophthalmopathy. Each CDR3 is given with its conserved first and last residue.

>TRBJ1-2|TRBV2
CASSEGHVAPHGYTF
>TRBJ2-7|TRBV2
CASRDTLYEQYF
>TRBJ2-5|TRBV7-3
CASSLAGAVGETQYF
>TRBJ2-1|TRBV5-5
CASSLAGVYNEQFF
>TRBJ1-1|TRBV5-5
CASSREGSRSAEAFF
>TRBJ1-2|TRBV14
CASSQELPPLSGYTF
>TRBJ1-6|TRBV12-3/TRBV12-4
CASSLMTGDGSPLHF
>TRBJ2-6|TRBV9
CASSKGQRYPSGANVLTF
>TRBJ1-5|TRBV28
CASTLGGVNQPQHF
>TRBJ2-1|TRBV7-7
CASSLYPRDTPGNEQFF
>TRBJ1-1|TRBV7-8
CASTLRRGLEAFF
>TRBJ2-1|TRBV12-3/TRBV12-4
CASSLAGLTYNEQFF
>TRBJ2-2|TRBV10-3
CAISESAGGTNTGELFF
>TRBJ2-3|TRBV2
CARDLRDSGKGPDTQYF
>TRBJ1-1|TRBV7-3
CASSLGGIMNTEAFF
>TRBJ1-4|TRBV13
CASSLGRATNEKPFF
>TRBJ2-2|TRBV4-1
CASSQDWARELFF
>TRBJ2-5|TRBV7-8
CASSIGLWDRLRETQYF
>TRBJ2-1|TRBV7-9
CASGQEGLIYNEQFF
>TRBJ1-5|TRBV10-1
CASSGLRDQPQHF
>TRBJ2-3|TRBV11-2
CASRSQGGSSTDTQYF
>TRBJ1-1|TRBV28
CASSPRAGAEAFF
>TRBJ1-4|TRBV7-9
CASTLDRGHATNEKLFF